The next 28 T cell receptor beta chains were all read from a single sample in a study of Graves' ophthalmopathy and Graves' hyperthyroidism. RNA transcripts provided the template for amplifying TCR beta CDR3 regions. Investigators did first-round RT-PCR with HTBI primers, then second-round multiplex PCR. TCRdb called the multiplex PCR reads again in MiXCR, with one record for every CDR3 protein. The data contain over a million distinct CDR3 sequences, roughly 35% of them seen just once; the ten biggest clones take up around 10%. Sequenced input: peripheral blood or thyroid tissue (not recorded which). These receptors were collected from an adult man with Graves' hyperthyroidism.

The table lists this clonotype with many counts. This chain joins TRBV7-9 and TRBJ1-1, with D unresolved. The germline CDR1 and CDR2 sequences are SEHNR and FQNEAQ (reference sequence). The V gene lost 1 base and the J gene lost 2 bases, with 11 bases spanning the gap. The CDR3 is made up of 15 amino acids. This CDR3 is CASSLGSWGNTEAFF. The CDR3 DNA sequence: TGTGCCAGCAGCTTAGGGTCTTGGGGAAACACTGAAGCTTTCTTT.

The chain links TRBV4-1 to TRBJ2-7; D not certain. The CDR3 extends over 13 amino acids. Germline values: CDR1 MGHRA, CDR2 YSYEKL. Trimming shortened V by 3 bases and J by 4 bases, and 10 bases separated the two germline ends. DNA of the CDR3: TGCGCCAGCAGCCATGTCGAAAGATACGAGCAGTACTTC. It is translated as CASSHVERYEQYF.

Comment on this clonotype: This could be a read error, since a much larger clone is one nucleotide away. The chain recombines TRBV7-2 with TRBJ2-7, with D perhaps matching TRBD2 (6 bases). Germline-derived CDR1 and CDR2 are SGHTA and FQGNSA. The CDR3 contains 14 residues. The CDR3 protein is CANSLPTGFGGQYF. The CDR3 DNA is TGTGCCAACAGCTTACCCACCGGGTTCGGGGGGCAGTACTTC.

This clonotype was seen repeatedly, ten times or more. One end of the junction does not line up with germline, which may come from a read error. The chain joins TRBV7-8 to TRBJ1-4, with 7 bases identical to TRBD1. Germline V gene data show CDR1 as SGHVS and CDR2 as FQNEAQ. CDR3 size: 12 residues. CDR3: CASSSRTGRPNF. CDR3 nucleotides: TGTGCCAGCAGCTCTAGGACAGGCAGACCTAATTTT. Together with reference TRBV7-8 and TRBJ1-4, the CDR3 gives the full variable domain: GAGVSQSPRYKVAKRGQDVALRCDPISGHVSLFWYQQALGQGPEFLTYFQNEAQLDKSGLPSDRFFAERPEGSVSTLKIQRTQQEDSAVYLCASSSRTGRPNFGSGTQLSVL.

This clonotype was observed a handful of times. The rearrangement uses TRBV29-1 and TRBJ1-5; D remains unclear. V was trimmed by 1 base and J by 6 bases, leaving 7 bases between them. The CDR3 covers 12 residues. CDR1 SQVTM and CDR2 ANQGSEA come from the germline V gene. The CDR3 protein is CSVEGALQPQHF. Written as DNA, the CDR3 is TGCAGCGTTGAAGGGGCTCTTCAGCCCCAGCATTTT.

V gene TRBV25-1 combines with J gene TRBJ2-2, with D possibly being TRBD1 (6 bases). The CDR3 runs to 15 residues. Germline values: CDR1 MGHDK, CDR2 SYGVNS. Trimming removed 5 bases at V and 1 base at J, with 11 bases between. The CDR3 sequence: CASSLSDRNTGELFF. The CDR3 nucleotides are TGTGCCAGCAGTTTATCGGACAGGAACACCGGGGAGCTGTTTTTT.

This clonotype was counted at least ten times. CDR3 amino acids: CASSVAPHTEAFF. The CDR3, as DNA: TGTGCCAGCAGCGTAGCCCCCCACACTGAAGCTTTCTTT. This sequence joins TRBV9 and TRBJ1-1; D remains ambiguous. V lost 0 bases and J 3 bases, leaving 6 bases between the germline ends. CDR1 SGDLS and CDR2 YYNGEE come from the germline V gene. The CDR3 runs to 13 residues.

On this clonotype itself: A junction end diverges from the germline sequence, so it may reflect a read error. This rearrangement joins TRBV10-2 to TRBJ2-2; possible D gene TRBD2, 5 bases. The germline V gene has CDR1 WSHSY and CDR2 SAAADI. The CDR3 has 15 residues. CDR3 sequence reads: CASSYSRALGGELFF. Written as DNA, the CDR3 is TGTGCCAGCAGTTACTCGAGGGCCCTTGGCGGGGAGCTGTTTTTT.

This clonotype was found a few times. DNA for the CDR3: TGTGCCAGCCCCGGGGTCACCGGGGAGCTGTTTTTT. Translated: CASPGVTGELFF. This chain joins TRBV19 and TRBJ2-2; TRBD2 is a possible D gene (5 bases). CDR3 length: 12 amino acids. The V end lost 9 bases, the J end lost 4 bases, and 9 bases lay between the germline ends. Germline lookup yields CDR1 LNHDA and CDR2 SQIVND (reference sequence).

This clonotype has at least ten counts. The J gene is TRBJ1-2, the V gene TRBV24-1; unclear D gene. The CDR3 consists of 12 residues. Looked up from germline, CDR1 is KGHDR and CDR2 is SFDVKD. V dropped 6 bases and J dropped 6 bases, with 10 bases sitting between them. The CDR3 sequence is CATSFGGNGYTF. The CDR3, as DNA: TGTGCCACCAGTTTTGGTGGAAATGGCTACACCTTC.

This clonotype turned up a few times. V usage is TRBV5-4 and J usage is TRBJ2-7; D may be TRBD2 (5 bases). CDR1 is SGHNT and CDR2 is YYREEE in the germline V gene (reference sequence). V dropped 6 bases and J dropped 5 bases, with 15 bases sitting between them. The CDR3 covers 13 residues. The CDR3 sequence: CASNGGPFDEQYF. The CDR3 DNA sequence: TGTGCCAGCAACGGAGGACCTTTTGACGAGCAGTACTTC.

CDR3 protein: CASSYTRGPRTHYGYTF. In DNA, the CDR3 is TGCGCCAGCAGTTACACTCGGGGGCCCAGAACTCACTATGGCTACACCTTC. V and J are TRBV10-2 and TRBJ1-2; D perhaps matches TRBD1 (6 bases). Trimming cost V 5 bases and J 3 bases, with 22 bases left between them. The germline gives CDR1 WSHSY, CDR2 SAAADI. The CDR3 length is 17 residues.

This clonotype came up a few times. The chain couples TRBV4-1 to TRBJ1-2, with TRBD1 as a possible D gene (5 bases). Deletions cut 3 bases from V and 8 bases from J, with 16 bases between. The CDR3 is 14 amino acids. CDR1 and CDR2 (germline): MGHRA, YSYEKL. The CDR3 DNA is TGCGCCAGCAGCCACCAGGGTCAGGCAACAGGCTACACCTTC. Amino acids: CASSHQGQATGYTF.

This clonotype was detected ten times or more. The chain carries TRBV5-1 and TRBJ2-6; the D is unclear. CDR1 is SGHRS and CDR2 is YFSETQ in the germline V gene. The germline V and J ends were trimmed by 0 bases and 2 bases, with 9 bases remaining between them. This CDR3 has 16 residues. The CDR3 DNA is TGCGCCAGCAGCTTGGATGGGATCCCTGGGGCCAACGTCCTGACTTTC. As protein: CASSLDGIPGANVLTF.

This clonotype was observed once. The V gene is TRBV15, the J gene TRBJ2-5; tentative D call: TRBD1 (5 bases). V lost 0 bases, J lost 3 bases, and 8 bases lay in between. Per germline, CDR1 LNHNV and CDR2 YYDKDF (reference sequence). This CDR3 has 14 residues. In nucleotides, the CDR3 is TGTGCCACCAGCAGAGACAGGGAAGAAGAGACCCAGTACTTC. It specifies CATSRDREEETQYF.

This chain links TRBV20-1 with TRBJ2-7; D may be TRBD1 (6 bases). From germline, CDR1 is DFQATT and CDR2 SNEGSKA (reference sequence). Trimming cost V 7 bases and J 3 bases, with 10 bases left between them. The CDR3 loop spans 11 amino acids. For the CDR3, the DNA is TGCAGTGGGGACACCGGCTACGAGCAGTACTTC. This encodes CSGDTGYEQYF.

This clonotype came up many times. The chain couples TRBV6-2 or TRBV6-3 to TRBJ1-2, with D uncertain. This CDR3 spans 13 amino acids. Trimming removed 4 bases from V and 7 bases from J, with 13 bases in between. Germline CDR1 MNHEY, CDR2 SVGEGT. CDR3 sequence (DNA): TGTGCCAGCAGTTCCGGACGGGCGGTTGGCTACACCTTC. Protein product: CASSSGRAVGYTF.

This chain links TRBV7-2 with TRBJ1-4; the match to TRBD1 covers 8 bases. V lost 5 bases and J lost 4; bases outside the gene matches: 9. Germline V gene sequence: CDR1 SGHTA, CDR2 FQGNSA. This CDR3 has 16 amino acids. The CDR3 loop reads CASSVGDRIINEKLFF. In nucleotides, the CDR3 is TGTGCCAGCAGCGTGGGGGACAGGATTATTAATGAAAAACTGTTTTTT.

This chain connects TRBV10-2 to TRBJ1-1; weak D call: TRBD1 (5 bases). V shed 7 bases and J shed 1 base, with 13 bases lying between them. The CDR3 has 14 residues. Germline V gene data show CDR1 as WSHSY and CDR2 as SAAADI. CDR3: CASKAGTANTEAFF. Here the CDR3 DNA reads TGCGCCAGCAAAGCCGGGACGGCGAACACTGAAGCTTTCTTT.

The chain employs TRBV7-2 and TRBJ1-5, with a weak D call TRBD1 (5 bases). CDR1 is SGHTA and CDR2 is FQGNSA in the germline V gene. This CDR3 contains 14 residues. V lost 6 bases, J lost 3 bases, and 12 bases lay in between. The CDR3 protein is CASSGRGDNQPQHF. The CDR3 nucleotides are TGTGCCAGCAGTGGGCGGGGGGACAATCAGCCCCAGCATTTT.

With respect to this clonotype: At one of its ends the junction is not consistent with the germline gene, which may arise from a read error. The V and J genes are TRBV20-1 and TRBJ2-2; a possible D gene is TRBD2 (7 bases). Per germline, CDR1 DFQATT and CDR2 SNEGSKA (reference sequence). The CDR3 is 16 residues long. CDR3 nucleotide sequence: TGCAGTTCTAGCTCGGGGGGCTCTGCTACCACCGGGGAGCTGTTTTTT. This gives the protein CSSSSGGSATTGELFF.

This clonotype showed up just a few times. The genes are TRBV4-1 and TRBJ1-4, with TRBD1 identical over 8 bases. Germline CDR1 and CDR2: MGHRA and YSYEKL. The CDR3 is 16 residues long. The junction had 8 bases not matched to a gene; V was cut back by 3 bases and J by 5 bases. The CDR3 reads CASSQPDRGKNEKLFF. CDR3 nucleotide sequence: TGCGCCAGCAGCCAGCCCGACAGGGGTAAAAATGAAAAACTGTTTTTT.

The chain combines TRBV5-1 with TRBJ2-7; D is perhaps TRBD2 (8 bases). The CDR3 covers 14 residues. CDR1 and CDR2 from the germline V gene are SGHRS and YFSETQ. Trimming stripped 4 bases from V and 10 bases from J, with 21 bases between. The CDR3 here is CASSPTGTSSEQYF. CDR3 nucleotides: TGCGCCAGCAGCCCGACAGGGACTAGTAGTGAACAGTACTTC.

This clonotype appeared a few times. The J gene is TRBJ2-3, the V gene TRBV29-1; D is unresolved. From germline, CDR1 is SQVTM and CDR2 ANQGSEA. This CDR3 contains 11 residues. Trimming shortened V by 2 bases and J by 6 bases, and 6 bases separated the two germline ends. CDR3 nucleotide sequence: TGCAGCGTTGAAATTGGTGATACGCAGTATTTT. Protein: CSVEIGDTQYF.

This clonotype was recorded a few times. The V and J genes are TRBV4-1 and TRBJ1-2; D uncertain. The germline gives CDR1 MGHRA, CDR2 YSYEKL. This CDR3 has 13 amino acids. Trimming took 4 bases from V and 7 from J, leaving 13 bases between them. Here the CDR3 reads CASSPSPLGGYTF. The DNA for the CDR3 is TGCGCCAGCAGCCCCTCCCCCCTGGGTGGCTACACCTTC.

CDR3: CASSLLAGSAGELFF. CDR3 DNA sequence: TGTGCCAGTAGCCTCCTAGCGGGAAGCGCCGGGGAGCTGTTTTTT. V is TRBV9 and J is TRBJ2-2; 9 bases agree with TRBD2. Trimming took 8 bases from V and 6 from J; bases not matched to a gene: 11. The V gene's germline CDR1 is SGDLS and CDR2 YYNGEE. This CDR3 has 15 amino acids.

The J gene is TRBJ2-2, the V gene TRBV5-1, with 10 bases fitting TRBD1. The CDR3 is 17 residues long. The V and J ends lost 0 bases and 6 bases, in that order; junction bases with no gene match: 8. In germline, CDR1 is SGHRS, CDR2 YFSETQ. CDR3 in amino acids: CASSLAGIGTGAGELFF. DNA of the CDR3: TGCGCCAGCAGCTTGGCCGGTATCGGGACAGGGGCCGGGGAGCTGTTTTTT.

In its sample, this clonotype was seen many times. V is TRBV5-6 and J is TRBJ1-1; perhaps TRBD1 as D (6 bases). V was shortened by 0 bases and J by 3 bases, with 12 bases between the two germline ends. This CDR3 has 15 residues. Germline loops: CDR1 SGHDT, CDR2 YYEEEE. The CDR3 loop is CASSLDREGYTEAFF. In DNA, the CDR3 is TGTGCCAGCAGCTTGGACAGGGAAGGGTACACTGAAGCTTTCTTT.